Following are 9 T cell receptor beta chains from one sample sequenced in a study of blood T cells in healthy people across ages. Primed by a sample-barcoded 5' primer and a J-beta primer mix, a second PCR proceeded for roughly 7 to 12 cycles. TCRdb processed the 5' RACE reads anew with MiXCR; each CDR3 protein has one entry. The sample holds roughly 800,000 distinct CDR3 sequences; more than 25% are singletons and the top ten take around 2.9%. This same sample was also taken into another study, of T cells of mothers and their children.

Sequenced material: blood. The receptors come from a boy between 5 and 17 years old in good health.

This clonotype was observed a handful of times. V gene TRBV20-1 combines with J gene TRBJ2-5; 7 nucleotides align to TRBD1. The end of the DNA is better explained by TRBJ2-7, so the J call may be wrong. The CDR3 extends over 13 amino acids. Germline CDR1 is DFQATT and CDR2 is SNEGSKA (reference sequence). CDR3 nucleotide sequence: TGCAGTGCTGCAGAGGGGGCAGGGAGCGAGCAGTACTTC. This codes for CSAAEGAGSEQYF.

J is TRBJ2-5 and V is TRBV4-1; D possibly corresponds to TRBD2 (6 bases). CDR1 and CDR2 from the germline V gene are MGHRA and YSYEKL. V was cut by 3 bases and J by 2 bases, with 16 bases left in between. The CDR3 spans 16 residues. CDR3: CASSHARDWPQETQYF. In DNA form, the CDR3 reads TGCGCCAGCAGCCATGCACGGGACTGGCCTCAAGAGACCCAGTACTTC.

This chain connects TRBV20-1 to TRBJ2-1; D unclear. This CDR3 is built from 16 residues. The germline V gene encodes CDR1 DFQATT and CDR2 SNEGSKA (reference sequence). V dropped 1 base and J dropped 3 bases, with 16 bases sitting between them. The CDR3 protein is CSARGSSSGGYNEQFF. The CDR3 coding sequence is TGCAGTGCTAGAGGTTCGAGCTCCGGCGGCTACAATGAGCAGTTCTTC.

J is TRBJ1-3 and V is TRBV28; D gene uncertain. CDR3 length: 12 amino acids. Trimming removed 6 bases from V and 4 bases from J, with 7 bases in between. The germline V gene has CDR1 MDHEN and CDR2 SYDVKM. The DNA of the CDR3 is TGTGCCAGCAGCCGTGGGGGAAACACCATATATTTT. It yields the protein CASSRGGNTIYF.

The chain is built from TRBV28 and TRBJ1-6, with no clear D. The CDR3 has 11 residues. Trimming removed 7 bases from V and 16 bases from J, with 14 bases in between. Per germline, CDR1 MDHEN and CDR2 SYDVKM. Here the CDR3 reads CASIHVGQLHF. The CDR3 coding sequence is TGTGCCAGCATCCATGTGGGTCAGCTCCACTTT.

A few counts support this clonotype. The V and J genes are TRBV18 and TRBJ2-5; D tentatively reads TRBD1 or TRBD2 (5 bases each). V was shortened by 1 base and J by 2 bases, with 11 bases between the two germline ends. The CDR3 has 15 residues. Germline loops: CDR1 KGHSH, CDR2 LQKENI. As DNA, the CDR3 is TGTGCCAGCTCACCACAACTAGGGGAGCAAGAGACCCAGTACTTC. Translation: CASSPQLGEQETQYF.

The chain recombines TRBV20-1 with TRBJ1-4; D call uncertain. V was trimmed by 6 bases and J by 7 bases, leaving 15 bases between them. CDR1 DFQATT and CDR2 SNEGSKA come from the germline V gene (reference sequence). The CDR3 is 13 amino acids. The CDR3 nucleotides are TGCAGTGCCACGACCGGTGAAATTGAAAAACTGTTTTTT. This codes for CSATTGEIEKLFF.

There are many counts of this clonotype. An end of the junction does not agree with germline; a read error may underlie this. The V call is TRBV5-1, the J call TRBJ2-6; D possibly corresponds to TRBD1 (5 bases). The V gene's germline CDR1 is SGHRS and CDR2 YFSETQ. CDR3 size: 15 residues. For the CDR3, the DNA is TGTGCCAGCAGCTCCCAGGGCTCTGGGGCCAACGTCCTGACTTTC. Its translation is CASSSQGSGANVLTF.

The chain joins TRBV3-1 to TRBJ2-1, with D perhaps given as TRBD1 or TRBD2 (5 bases each). The J call may be mistaken, given a closer DNA end match to TRBJ2-7. Germline loops: CDR1 LGHDT, CDR2 YNNKEL (reference sequence). CDR3 size: 13 residues. The CDR3 region is CASSKGPTYEQYV. DNA for the CDR3: TGTGCCAGCAGTAAGGGACCAACCTACGAGCAGTACGTC.